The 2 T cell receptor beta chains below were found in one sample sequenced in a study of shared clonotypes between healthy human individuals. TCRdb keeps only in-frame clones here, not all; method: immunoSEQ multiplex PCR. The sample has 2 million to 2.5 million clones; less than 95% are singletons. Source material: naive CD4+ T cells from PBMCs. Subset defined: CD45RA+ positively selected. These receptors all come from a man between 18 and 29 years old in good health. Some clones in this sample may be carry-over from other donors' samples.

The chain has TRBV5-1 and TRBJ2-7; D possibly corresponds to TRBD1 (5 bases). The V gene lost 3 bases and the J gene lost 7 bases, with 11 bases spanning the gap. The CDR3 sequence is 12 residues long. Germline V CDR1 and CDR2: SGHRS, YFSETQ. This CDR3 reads CASSSQPGEQYF. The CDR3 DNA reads TGCGCCAGCAGCTCACAACCAGGGGAGCAGTACTTC.

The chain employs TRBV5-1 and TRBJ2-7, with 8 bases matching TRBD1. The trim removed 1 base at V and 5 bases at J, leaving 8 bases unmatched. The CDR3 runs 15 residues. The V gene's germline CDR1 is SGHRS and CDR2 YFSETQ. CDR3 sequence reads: CASSLPRQGTDEQYF. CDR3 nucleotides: TGCGCCAGCAGCTTGCCGAGACAGGGGACAGACGAGCAGTACTTC.